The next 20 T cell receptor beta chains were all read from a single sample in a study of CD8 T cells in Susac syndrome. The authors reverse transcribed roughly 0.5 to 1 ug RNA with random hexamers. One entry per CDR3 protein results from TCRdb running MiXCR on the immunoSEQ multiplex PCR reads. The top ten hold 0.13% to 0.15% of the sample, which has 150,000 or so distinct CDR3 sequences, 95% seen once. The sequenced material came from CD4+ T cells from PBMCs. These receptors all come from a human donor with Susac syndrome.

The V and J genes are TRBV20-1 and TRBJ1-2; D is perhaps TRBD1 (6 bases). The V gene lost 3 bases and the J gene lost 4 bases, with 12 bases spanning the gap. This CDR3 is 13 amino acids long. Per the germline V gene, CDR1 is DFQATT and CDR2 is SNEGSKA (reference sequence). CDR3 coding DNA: TGCAGTGCTAGTGCAGGGGTAGGCTATGGCTACACCTTC. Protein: CSASAGVGYGYTF.

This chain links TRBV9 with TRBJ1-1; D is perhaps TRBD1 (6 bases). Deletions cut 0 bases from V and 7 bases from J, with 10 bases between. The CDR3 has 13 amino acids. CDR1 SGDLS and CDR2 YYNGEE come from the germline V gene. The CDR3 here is CASSVGSRGEAFF. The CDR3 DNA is TGTGCCAGCAGCGTAGGCAGCAGGGGTGAAGCTTTCTTT.

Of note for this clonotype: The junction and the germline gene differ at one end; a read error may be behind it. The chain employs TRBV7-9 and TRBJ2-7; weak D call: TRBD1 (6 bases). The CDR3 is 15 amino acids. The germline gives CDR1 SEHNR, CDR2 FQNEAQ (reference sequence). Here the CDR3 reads CASSVATGFRYEQYF. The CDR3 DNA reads TGTGCCAGCAGCGTAGCTACAGGGTTCAGATACGAGCAGTACTTC.

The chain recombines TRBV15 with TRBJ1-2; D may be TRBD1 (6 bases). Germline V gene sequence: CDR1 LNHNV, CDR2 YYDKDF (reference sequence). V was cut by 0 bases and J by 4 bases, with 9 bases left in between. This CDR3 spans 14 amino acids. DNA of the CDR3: TGTGCCACCAGCAGAGATCGAGGGGGCTATGGCTACACCTTC. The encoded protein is CATSRDRGGYGYTF.

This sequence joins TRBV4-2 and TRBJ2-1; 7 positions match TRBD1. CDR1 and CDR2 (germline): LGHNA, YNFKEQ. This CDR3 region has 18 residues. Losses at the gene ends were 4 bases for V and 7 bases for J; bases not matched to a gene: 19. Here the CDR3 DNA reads TGTGCCAGCAGCCGAGAACGGACAGGAAACCCTAGTCAGAATGAGCAGTTCTTC. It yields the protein CASSRERTGNPSQNEQFF.

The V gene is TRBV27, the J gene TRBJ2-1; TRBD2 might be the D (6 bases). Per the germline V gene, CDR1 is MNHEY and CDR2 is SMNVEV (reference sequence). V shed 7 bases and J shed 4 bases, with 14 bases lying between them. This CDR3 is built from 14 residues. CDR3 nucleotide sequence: TGTGCCAGCATAGGAGGGCCCCTTTACAATGAGCAGTTCTTC. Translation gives CASIGGPLYNEQFF.

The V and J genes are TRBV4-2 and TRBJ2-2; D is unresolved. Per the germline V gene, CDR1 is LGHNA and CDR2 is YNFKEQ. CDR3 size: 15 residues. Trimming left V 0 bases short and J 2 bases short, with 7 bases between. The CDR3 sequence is CASSQDPYNTGELFF. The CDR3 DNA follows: TGTGCCAGCAGCCAAGATCCCTATAACACCGGGGAGCTGTTTTTT.

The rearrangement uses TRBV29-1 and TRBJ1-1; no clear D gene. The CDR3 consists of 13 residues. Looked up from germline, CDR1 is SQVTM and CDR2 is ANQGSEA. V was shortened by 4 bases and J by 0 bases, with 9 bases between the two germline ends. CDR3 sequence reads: CSVVDTLNTEAFF. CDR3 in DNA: TGCAGCGTTGTAGACACCCTGAACACTGAAGCTTTCTTT.

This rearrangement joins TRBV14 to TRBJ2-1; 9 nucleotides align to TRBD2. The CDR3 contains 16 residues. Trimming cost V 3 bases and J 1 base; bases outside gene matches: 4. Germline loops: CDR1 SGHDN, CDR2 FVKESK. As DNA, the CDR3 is TGTGCCAGCAGCCACCTAGCGGGACTATCCTACAATGAGCAGTTCTTC. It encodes CASSHLAGLSYNEQFF.

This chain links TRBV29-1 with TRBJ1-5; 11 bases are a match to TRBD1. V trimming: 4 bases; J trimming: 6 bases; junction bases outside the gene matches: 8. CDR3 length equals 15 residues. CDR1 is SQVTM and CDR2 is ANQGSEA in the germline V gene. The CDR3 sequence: CSVVIGTGGGQPQHF. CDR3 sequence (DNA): TGCAGCGTTGTGATTGGGACAGGGGGAGGTCAGCCCCAGCATTTT.

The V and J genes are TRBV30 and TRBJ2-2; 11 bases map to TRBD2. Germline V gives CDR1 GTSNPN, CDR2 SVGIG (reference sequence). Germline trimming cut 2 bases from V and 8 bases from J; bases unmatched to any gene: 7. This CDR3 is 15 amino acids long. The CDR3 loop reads CAWSWGLAGGGELFF. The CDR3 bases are TGTGCCTGGAGTTGGGGTCTAGCGGGAGGTGGGGAGCTGTTTTTT.

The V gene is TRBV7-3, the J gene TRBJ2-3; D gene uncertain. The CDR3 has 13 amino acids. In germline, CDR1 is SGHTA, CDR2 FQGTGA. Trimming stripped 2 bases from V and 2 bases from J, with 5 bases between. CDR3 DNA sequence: TGTGCCAGCAGCTTATCAATCACAGATACGCAGTATTTT. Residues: CASSLSITDTQYF.

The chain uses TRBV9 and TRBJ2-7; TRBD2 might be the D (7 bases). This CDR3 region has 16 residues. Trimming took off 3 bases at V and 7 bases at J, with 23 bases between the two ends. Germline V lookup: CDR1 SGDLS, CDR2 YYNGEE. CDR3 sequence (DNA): TGTGCCAGCAGCGAAGGGGGGGGATTCTCCGAGGGAGAGCAGTACTTC. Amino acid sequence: CASSEGGGFSEGEQYF. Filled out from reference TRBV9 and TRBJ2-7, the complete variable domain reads DSGVTQTPKHLITATGQRVTLRCSPRSGDLSVYWYQQSLDQGLQFLIQYYNGEERAKGNILERFSAQQFPDLHSELNLSSLELGDSALYFCASSEGGGFSEGEQYFGPGTRLTVT.

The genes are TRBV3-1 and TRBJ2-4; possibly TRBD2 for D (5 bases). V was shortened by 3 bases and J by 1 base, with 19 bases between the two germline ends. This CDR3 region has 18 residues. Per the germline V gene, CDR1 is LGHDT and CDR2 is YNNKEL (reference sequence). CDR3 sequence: CASSHRAGLAWAKNIQYF. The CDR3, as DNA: TGTGCCAGCAGCCATCGCGCCGGGCTAGCCTGGGCCAAAAACATTCAGTACTTC.

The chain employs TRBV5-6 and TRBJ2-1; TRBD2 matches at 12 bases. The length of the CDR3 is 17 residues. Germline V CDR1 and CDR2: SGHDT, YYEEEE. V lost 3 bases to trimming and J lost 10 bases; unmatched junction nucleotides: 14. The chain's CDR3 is CASSSLLAGGGSVEQFF. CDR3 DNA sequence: TGTGCCAGCAGCTCCCTTCTAGCGGGAGGGGGAAGCGTCGAGCAGTTCTTC.

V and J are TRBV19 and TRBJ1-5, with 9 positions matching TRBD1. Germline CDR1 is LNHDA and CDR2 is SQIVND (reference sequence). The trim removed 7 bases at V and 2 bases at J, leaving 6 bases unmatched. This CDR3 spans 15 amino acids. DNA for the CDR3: TGTGCCAGTAAGGACAGGGGAGGCGGCAATCAGCCCCAGCATTTT. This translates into CASKDRGGGNQPQHF.

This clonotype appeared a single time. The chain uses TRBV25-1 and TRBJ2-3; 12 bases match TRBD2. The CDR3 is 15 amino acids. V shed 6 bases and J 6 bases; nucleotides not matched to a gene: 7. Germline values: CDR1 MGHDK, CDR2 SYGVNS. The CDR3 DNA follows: TGTGCCAGCAGCCCACTAGCGGGAGGTGCGGATACGCAGTATTTT. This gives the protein CASSPLAGGADTQYF.

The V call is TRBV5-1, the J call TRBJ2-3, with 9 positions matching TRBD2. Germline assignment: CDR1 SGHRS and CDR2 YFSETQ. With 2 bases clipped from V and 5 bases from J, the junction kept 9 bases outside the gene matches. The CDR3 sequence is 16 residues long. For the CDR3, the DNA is TGCGCCAGCAGCTTAGTGCCTAGCGGGATTGGAGATACGCAGTATTTT. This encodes CASSLVPSGIGDTQYF.

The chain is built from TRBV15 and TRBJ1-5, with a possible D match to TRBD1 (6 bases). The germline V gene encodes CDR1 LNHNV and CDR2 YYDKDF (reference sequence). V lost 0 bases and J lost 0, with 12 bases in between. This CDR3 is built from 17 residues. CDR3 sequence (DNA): TGTGCCACCAGCAGAGACCGAGGGGGGCTTAGCAATCAGCCCCAGCATTTT. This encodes CATSRDRGGLSNQPQHF.

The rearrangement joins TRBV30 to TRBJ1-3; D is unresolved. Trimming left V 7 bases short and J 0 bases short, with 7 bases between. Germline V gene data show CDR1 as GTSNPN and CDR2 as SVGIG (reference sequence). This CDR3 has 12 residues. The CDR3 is CASRDSGNTIYF. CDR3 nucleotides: TGTGCCTCCAGAGACTCTGGAAACACCATATATTTT. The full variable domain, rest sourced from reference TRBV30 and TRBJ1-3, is SQTIHQWPATLVQPVGSPLSLECTVEGTSNPNLYWYRQAAGRGLQLLFYSVGIGQISSEVPQNLSASRPQDRQFILSSKKLLLSDSGFYLCASRDSGNTIYFGEGSWLTVV.